Each of the 11 T cell receptor beta chains below was sequenced from the same sample in a study of blood T cell repertoires in COVID-19. Assay used: immunoSEQ multiplex PCR; TCRdb lists only in-frame clones, some missing. The data hold 310,000 or so clones, with roughly nine tenths observed a single time. Input material: peripheral blood. The receptors shown here come from a woman younger than 45 with COVID-19, enrolled during active disease.

This clone was detected once. This chain connects TRBV12-5 to TRBJ2-1; possibly TRBD2 for D (6 bases). CDR3 length: 16 residues. Germline V lookup: CDR1 LGHNT, CDR2 FRNRAP. With 4 bases removed from V and 2 bases from J, the gap between germline ends came to 15 bases. This CDR3 reads CASGSLKAGPYNEQFF. The CDR3 nucleotides read TGTGCTAGTGGTTCCCTGAAGGCGGGGCCCTACAATGAGCAGTTCTTC.

This chain links TRBV18 with TRBJ1-1; D gene uncertain. The CDR3 contains 15 residues. Trimming removed 0 bases at V and 1 base at J, with 9 bases between. The germline gives CDR1 KGHSH, CDR2 LQKENI. The CDR3, as DNA: TGTGCCAGCTCACCACCATCCCGGGAGAACACTGAAGCTTTCTTT. Protein sequence: CASSPPSRENTEAFF. Looking up the rest from reference TRBV18 and TRBJ1-1 gives the full variable domain: NAGVMQNPRHLVRRRGQEARLRCSPMKGHSHVYWYRQLPEEGLKFMVYLQKENIIDESGMPKERFSAEFPKEGPSILRIQQVVRGDSAAYFCASSPPSRENTEAFFGQGTRLTVV.

In this sample, this clone turned up once. The V and J genes are TRBV24-1 and TRBJ2-3; tentative D call: TRBD1 (6 bases). Germline assignment: CDR1 KGHDR and CDR2 SFDVKD. V was trimmed by 3 bases and J by 0 bases, leaving 12 bases between them. CDR3 length: 16 amino acids. Here the CDR3 reads CATSDTQGSSTDTQYF. The CDR3 DNA is TGTGCCACCAGTGATACCCAGGGGTCTAGCACAGATACGCAGTATTTT.

This chain joins TRBV28 and TRBJ1-5, with 8 nucleotides matching TRBD1. Germline trimming cut 7 bases from V and 5 bases from J; bases unmatched to any gene: 7. Germline V CDR1 and CDR2: MDHEN, SYDVKM. This CDR3 is 14 amino acids long. The CDR3 spells CASTRQGFDQPQHF. CDR3 DNA sequence: TGTGCCAGCACCCGACAGGGGTTCGATCAGCCCCAGCATTTT.

This rearrangement joins TRBV30 to TRBJ1-2; the D gene is possibly TRBD1 (5 bases). Germline V gene data show CDR1 as GTSNPN and CDR2 as SVGIG (reference sequence). Between the trimmed V and J ends, which lost 1 base and 3 bases, there was a span of 9 bases. This CDR3 spans 13 amino acids. The CDR3 protein is CAWSEGRDYGYTF. CDR3 nucleotides: TGTGCCTGGAGTGAGGGGAGGGACTATGGCTACACCTTC.

The chain couples TRBV27 to TRBJ2-1, with 9 positions matching TRBD1. The CDR3 totals 14 residues. The V gene end was trimmed by 6 bases and the J gene end by 4 bases; junction bases not matched to a gene: 4. CDR1 is MNHEY, CDR2 SMNVEV, per germline (reference sequence). The CDR3 DNA is TGTGCCAGCAGCCGACAGGGGGTTTACAATGAGCAGTTCTTC. Translating gives CASSRQGVYNEQFF.

This clone came up once. This chain uses TRBV5-1 with TRBJ2-5; the D is unclear. Trimming shortened V by 4 bases and J by 3 bases, and 7 bases separated the two germline ends. The CDR3 spans 12 residues. Germline V gene data show CDR1 as SGHRS and CDR2 as YFSETQ. The CDR3, as DNA: TGCGCCAGCAGCAAATTCGAAGAGACCCAGTACTTC. Its protein is CASSKFEETQYF.

In its sample, this clone was seen once. The chain has TRBV28 and TRBJ1-1; D gene uncertain. The CDR3 is made up of 13 amino acids. The germline V and J ends were trimmed by 6 bases and 4 bases, with 12 bases remaining between them. CDR1 is MDHEN and CDR2 is SYDVKM in the germline V gene. The CDR3, as DNA: TGTGCCAGCAGATCGGGGTATATCACTGAAGCTTTCTTT. Amino acids: CASRSGYITEAFF.

This chain uses TRBV9 with TRBJ1-2, with D possibly TRBD1 on 6 matching bases. Germline lookup yields CDR1 SGDLS and CDR2 YYNGEE. The V and J ends lost 4 bases and 6 bases respectively, with 22 bases between them. The CDR3 is 16 residues long. The CDR3 loop is CASSLRGRGPNDGYTF. CDR3 sequence (DNA): TGTGCCAGCAGCCTTCGGGGCAGGGGCCCGAATGATGGCTACACCTTC.

This chain uses TRBV12-3 or TRBV12-4 with TRBJ1-1; D is uncertain. Trimming removed 8 bases at V and 3 bases at J, with 4 bases between. The length of the CDR3 is 10 residues. CDR3 region: CASLDTEAFF. In DNA, the CDR3 is TGTGCCAGCTTAGACACTGAAGCTTTCTTT.

This rearrangement joins TRBV18 to TRBJ1-2; unclear D gene. Deletions cut 2 bases from V and 2 bases from J, with 6 bases between. Germline-derived CDR1 and CDR2 are KGHSH and LQKENI. CDR3 length equals 13 residues. In nucleotides, the CDR3 is TGTGCCAGCTCACCATCGGGGAACTATGGCTACACCTTC. It is translated as CASSPSGNYGYTF.